The clone carrying this TCR beta chain was recorded a few times. The antigen remains unidentified. Germline V lookup: CDR1 LGHNA, CDR2 YSLEER. The ends were cut back, 0 bases at V and 8 bases at J, with 10 bases in the middle. The CDR3 loop spans 13 amino acids. The data belong to a study of early T cells in non-severe SARS-CoV-2 infection. Across the whole study: The chains were unpaired, and the sequenced material was bulk RNA from unsorted whole blood. Study-wide findings and caveats: Matches to VDJdb favored anti-spike CD8 responses and missed private and CD4 specificities.

Attachment of unique molecular identifiers was made to individual cDNA molecules. MiXCR was run by TCRdb on the 5' RACE reads, yielding one entry per CDR3 protein. The sample holds 45,000 to 55,000 distinct CDR3 sequences, about 6.2% seen once. The V call is TRBV4-3, the J call TRBJ1-2; no firm D call. Material for sequencing was whole blood. This TCR was sampled from an adult who was a healthcare worker with PCR-confirmed SARS-CoV-2 infection or an uninfected control (not recorded which). The CDR3 DNA reads as TGCGCCAGCAGCCAAGATCGGTTGAGGGGCTACACCTTC. Translated: CASSQDRLRGYTF.